The 19 T cell receptor beta chains below were found in one sample sequenced in a study of OX40 agonist ivuxolimab in advanced cancers. Clones were sequenced by immunoSEQ multiplex PCR, and TCRdb holds only the in-frame ones, with some missing. Counted here are just over 90,000 clones, under 95% occurring once; the ten biggest clones make up roughly 2.6%. The sequencing here drew on CD4+ or CD8+ T cells sorted from blood, taken in a trial of the OX40 agonist ivuxolimab. These receptor sequences come from an adult with an advanced solid tumor such as melanoma, head and neck, liver or kidney cancer.

The V call is TRBV5-1, the J call TRBJ1-1; no reliable D call. The CDR3 covers 10 residues. CDR1 SGHRS and CDR2 YFSETQ come from the germline V gene. The V end was cut by 1 base, the J end by 7 bases, with 2 bases between. The CDR3 is CASSLNEAFF. For the CDR3, the DNA is TGCGCCAGCAGCTTGAATGAAGCTTTCTTT.

This chain links TRBV19 with TRBJ1-3; D uncertain. With 10 bases removed from V and 1 base from J, the gap between germline ends came to 20 bases. CDR3 size: 16 residues. Germline V gene lookup returns CDR1 LNHDA and CDR2 SQIVND (reference sequence). CDR3 coding DNA: TGTGCCACCGAAACTACGGGCCTCGGGTCTGGAAACACCATATATTTT. Protein product: CATETTGLGSGNTIYF.

The rearrangement links TRBV7-9 to TRBJ1-6; D call uncertain. Between the trimmed V and J ends, which lost 1 base and 5 bases, there was a span of 3 bases. The CDR3 covers 13 residues. Germline V gene data show CDR1 as SEHNR and CDR2 as FQNEAQ (reference sequence). This CDR3 is CASSLGNNSPLHF. The CDR3 bases are TGTGCCAGCAGCTTAGGCAATAATTCACCCCTCCACTTT.

The chain employs TRBV6-6 and TRBJ2-3; 7 nucleotides match TRBD1. Germline V lookup: CDR1 MNHNY, CDR2 SVGAGI (reference sequence). This CDR3 is built from 15 residues. Trimming removed 8 bases from V and 0 bases from J; junction bases left unmatched: 8. The CDR3 nucleotides are TGTGCCAGCCAGGGGGACGCAGGGAGCACAGATACGCAGTATTTT. It specifies CASQGDAGSTDTQYF.

The CDR3 region is CASSQEGGLGQPQHF. The CDR3 nucleotides read TGCGCCAGCAGCCAAGAGGGGGGCCTCGGTCAGCCCCAGCATTTT. The chain uses TRBV4-1 and TRBJ1-5, with TRBD1 as a possible D gene (6 bases). In germline, CDR1 is MGHRA, CDR2 YSYEKL. V gave up 0 bases and J gave up 6 bases, with 12 bases separating them. The length of the CDR3 is 15 residues.

This clone was recorded only once. The chain uses TRBV11-3 and TRBJ2-2, with a tentative D call TRBD2 (6 bases). The CDR3 totals 16 residues. The germline gives CDR1 SGHNT, CDR2 YENEEA. The V and J ends lost 5 bases and 4 bases respectively, with 17 bases between them. The CDR3 sequence is CASSPRVGGITGELFF. The DNA for the CDR3 is TGTGCCAGCAGCCCCCGGGTAGGAGGGATCACCGGGGAGCTGTTTTTT. Full variable domain (rest looked up from reference TRBV11-3 and TRBJ2-2): EAGVVQSPRYKIIEKKQPVAFWCNPISGHNTLYWYLQNLGQGPELLIRYENEEAVDDSQLPKDRFSAERLKGVDSTLKIQPAELGDSAVYLCASSPRVGGITGELFFGEGSRLTVL.

The chain combines TRBV7-6 with TRBJ1-5, with D possibly TRBD1 on 5 matching bases. Trimming shortened V by 4 bases and J by 4 bases, and 11 bases separated the two germline ends. CDR3 size: 14 residues. Germline values: CDR1 SGHVS, CDR2 FNYEAQ. CDR3 sequence reads: CASSSLGGNQPQHF. Written as DNA, the CDR3 is TGTGCCAGCAGCTCTCTTGGGGGGAATCAGCCCCAGCATTTT. Supplemented by reference TRBV7-6 and TRBJ1-5, the full variable domain reads GAGVSQSPRYKVTKRGQDVALRCDPISGHVSLYWYRQALGQGPEFLTYFNYEAQQDKSGLPNDRFSAERPEGSISTLTIQRTEQRDSAMYRCASSSLGGNQPQHFGDGTRLSIL.

The V and J genes are TRBV29-1 and TRBJ1-2; D not resolved. Germline CDR1 SQVTM, CDR2 ANQGSEA. The CDR3 extends over 11 amino acids. With 4 bases removed from V and 7 bases from J, the gap between germline ends came to 10 bases. In DNA, the CDR3 is TGCAGCGTTGCTAGGGAGACTGGCTACACCTTC. Translated, it gives CSVARETGYTF.

J is TRBJ2-7 and V is TRBV6-6; D gene unclear. V lost 3 bases and J lost 6, with 9 bases in between. The CDR3 spans 12 residues. In germline, CDR1 is MNHNY, CDR2 SVGAGI (reference sequence). The DNA of the CDR3 is TGTGCCAGCAGTTATGGGCCCGTCGAGCAGTACTTC. Encoded protein: CASSYGPVEQYF.

The chain is built from TRBV29-1 and TRBJ2-7; D perhaps matches TRBD1 (6 bases). The CDR3 totals 15 residues. The germline V and J ends were trimmed by 2 bases and 2 bases, with 16 bases remaining between them. Germline CDR1 is SQVTM and CDR2 is ANQGSEA. In DNA form, the CDR3 reads TGCAGCGTTGAATATGCATCAGGGGATGCCTACGAGCAGTACTTC. The encoded protein is CSVEYASGDAYEQYF.

The rearrangement joins TRBV5-6 to TRBJ2-5, with 11 bases lining up with TRBD2. This CDR3 is built from 15 residues. Germline assignment: CDR1 SGHDT and CDR2 YYEEEE. V lost 2 bases and J lost 1; bases outside the gene matches: 1. CDR3 sequence: CASSLLAGAQETQYF. The DNA of the CDR3 is TGTGCCAGCAGCTTACTAGCGGGAGCCCAAGAGACCCAGTACTTC.

This clone was counted once. The chain combines TRBV6-5 with TRBJ2-2, with unresolved D. This CDR3 spans 15 amino acids. Germline V gene data show CDR1 as MNHEY and CDR2 as SVGAGI. Trimming left V 0 bases short and J 2 bases short, with 7 bases between. The CDR3 bases are TGTGCCAGCAGTTACTCGGGCCCAAACACCGGGGAGCTGTTTTTT. It codes for CASSYSGPNTGELFF.

The gene calls are TRBV7-8 and TRBJ2-3; a weak D match, TRBD2 (6 bases). CDR3 size: 15 residues. Germline loops: CDR1 SGHVS, CDR2 FQNEAQ. Trimming took 7 bases from V and 2 from J, leaving 16 bases between them. The DNA of the CDR3 is TGTGCCAGCATCTCTAGCGCCCGATACACAGATACGCAGTATTTT. This sequence encodes CASISSARYTDTQYF.

The chain links TRBV2 to TRBJ2-5; D could derive from TRBD1 or TRBD2 (5 bases each). The CDR3 consists of 12 residues. The germline gives CDR1 SNHLY, CDR2 FYNNEI. Trimming removed 7 bases at V and 5 bases at J, with 11 bases between. CDR3 sequence: CASMGVGETQYF. The CDR3 DNA follows: TGTGCCAGCATGGGGGTAGGCGAGACCCAGTACTTC. Drawing the rest from reference TRBV2 and TRBJ2-5, the complete variable domain is EPEVTQTPSHQVTQMGQEVILRCVPISNHLYFYWYRQILGQKVEFLVSFYNNEISEKSEIFDDQFSVERPDGSNFTLKIRSTKLEDSAMYFCASMGVGETQYFGPGTRLLVL.

The chain employs TRBV9 and TRBJ2-3; a weak D match, TRBD1 (5 bases). V dropped 2 bases and J dropped 0 bases, with 19 bases sitting between them. The CDR3 is 18 amino acids. The V gene's germline CDR1 is SGDLS and CDR2 YYNGEE. The CDR3 protein is CASSVRQGMGVSTDTQYF. DNA for the CDR3: TGTGCCAGCAGCGTCCGGCAGGGAATGGGCGTTAGCACAGATACGCAGTATTTT. The full variable domain, completed using reference TRBV9 and TRBJ2-3, is DSGVTQTPKHLITATGQRVTLRCSPRSGDLSVYWYQQSLDQGLQFLIQYYNGEERAKGNILERFSAQQFPDLHSELNLSSLELGDSALYFCASSVRQGMGVSTDTQYFGPGTRLTVL.

This clone was detected ten times or more. The same CDR3 arises from other DNA sequences in this sample as well. The chain uses TRBV7-9 and TRBJ2-2; maybe TRBD1 (6 bases). Trimming removed 3 bases from V and 1 base from J, with 12 bases in between. There are 16 residues in the CDR3. Germline CDR1 SEHNR, CDR2 FQNEAQ (reference sequence). The chain's CDR3 is CASSFSGTRNTGELFF. In nucleotides, the CDR3 is TGTGCCAGCAGCTTCTCCGGGACAAGGAACACCGGGGAGCTGTTTTTT. Complete variable domain (other parts from reference TRBV7-9 and TRBJ2-2): DTGVSQNPRHKITKRGQNVTFRCDPISEHNRLYWYRQTLGQGPEFLTYFQNEAQLEKSRLLSDRFSAERPKGSFSTLEIQRTEQGDSAMYLCASSFSGTRNTGELFFGEGSRLTVL.

This clone was counted a single time. The chain uses TRBV10-1 and TRBJ2-4; TRBD2 might be the D (6 bases). The V end lost 0 bases, the J end lost 8 bases, and 11 bases lay between the germline ends. CDR3 length: 14 residues. Germline CDR1 and CDR2: WNHNN and SYGVQD (reference sequence). CDR3 in amino acids: CASSESTPGDIQYF. In DNA form, the CDR3 reads TGCGCCAGCAGTGAGTCGACTCCGGGGGACATTCAGTACTTC.

The chain links TRBV28 to TRBJ2-3, with 10 bases identical to TRBD2. The CDR3 totals 19 residues. The trim removed 7 bases at V and 2 bases at J, leaving 18 bases unmatched. Germline CDR1 reads MDHEN; CDR2 reads SYDVKM. CDR3 amino acids: CASTITFLAGEHNTDTQYF. The CDR3 DNA is TGTGCCAGCACGATTACCTTCCTAGCGGGGGAACATAACACAGATACGCAGTATTTT. Complete variable domain (other parts from reference TRBV28 and TRBJ2-3): DVKVTQSSRYLVKRTGEKVFLECVQDMDHENMFWYRQDPGLGLRLIYFSYDVKMKEKGDIPEGYSVSREKKERFSLILESASTNQTSMYLCASTITFLAGEHNTDTQYFGPGTRLTVL.

In nucleotides, the CDR3 is TGTGCCAGTAGTATTTCACAGGGAAGCAATCAGCCCCAGCATTTT. This translates into CASSISQGSNQPQHF. The chain combines TRBV19 with TRBJ1-5; the D gene is possibly TRBD1 (6 bases). Between the trimmed V and J ends, which lost 3 bases and 1 base, there was a span of 10 bases. Germline V gene data show CDR1 as LNHDA and CDR2 as SQIVND (reference sequence). The CDR3 is 15 residues long. Looking up the rest from reference TRBV19 and TRBJ1-5 gives the full variable domain: DGGITQSPKYLFRKEGQNVTLSCEQNLNHDAMYWYRQDPGQGLRLIYYSQIVNDFQKGDIAEGYSVSREKKESFPLTVTSAQKNPTAFYLCASSISQGSNQPQHFGDGTRLSIL.